What follows are 30 T cell receptor beta chains derived from one specimen sequenced in a study of early T cells in non-severe SARS-CoV-2 infection. MiXCR, run by TCRdb on the 5' RACE reads, gives a single entry per CDR3 protein. The data show around 26,000 distinct CDR3 sequences, around 4.8% seen once. The sequenced material came from whole blood. The receptors shown here come from an adult who was a healthcare worker with PCR-confirmed SARS-CoV-2 infection or an uninfected control (not recorded which).

This clonotype was seen at least ten times. The chain links TRBV5-1 to TRBJ2-3, with D possibly TRBD2 on 6 matching bases. The CDR3 contains 14 residues. CDR1 and CDR2 from the germline V gene are SGHRS and YFSETQ. Trimming left V 4 bases short and J 4 bases short, with 13 bases between. The CDR3 region has the DNA TGCGCCAGCAGCCTCGATTCGGGAGCAGATACGCAGTATTTT. Encoded protein: CASSLDSGADTQYF.

In this sample, this clonotype turned up a few times. The chain employs TRBV20-1 and TRBJ1-2; no reliable D call. There are 11 residues in the CDR3. V lost 6 bases, J lost 6 bases, and 11 bases lay in between. Germline values: CDR1 DFQATT, CDR2 SNEGSKA (reference sequence). This chain's CDR3 is CSAKRQDGYTF. The DNA for the CDR3 is TGCAGTGCAAAAAGGCAGGATGGCTACACCTTC.

This clonotype has at least ten counts. This chain uses TRBV3-1 with TRBJ2-5; D gene uncertain. The CDR3 has 14 amino acids. V was trimmed by 2 bases and J by 0 bases, leaving 7 bases between them. Germline assignment: CDR1 LGHDT and CDR2 YNNKEL (reference sequence). The CDR3 loop is CASSQRFDQETQYF. The CDR3 DNA reads TGTGCCAGCAGCCAAAGGTTCGACCAAGAGACCCAGTACTTC.

This clonotype has ten or more counts. The DNA for the CDR3 is TGTGCCAGCAGTTTCGGACAGGGCGGCTCACCCCTCCACTTT. Translation: CASSFGQGGSPLHF. This sequence joins TRBV12-3 or TRBV12-4 and TRBJ1-6, with 8 bases aligning to TRBD1. The CDR3 loop spans 14 amino acids. V dropped 3 bases and J dropped 10; count of bases not matched to a gene: 5.

This clonotype was counted ten times or more. V and J are TRBV20-1 and TRBJ1-4, with TRBD1 matching 8 bases. The trim removed 0 bases at V and 1 base at J, leaving 7 bases unmatched. In germline, CDR1 is DFQATT, CDR2 SNEGSKA (reference sequence). The CDR3 is made up of 17 amino acids. The DNA of the CDR3 is TGCAGTGCTAGAGATGAGGCAGGGGGCGGAACTAATGAAAAACTGTTTTTT. Translation gives CSARDEAGGGTNEKLFF.

This clonotype was recorded many times. The chain carries TRBV3-1 and TRBJ2-7; 10 nucleotides match TRBD2. With V trimmed by 2 bases and J by 5 bases, 6 bases remained unmatched. Germline V gene sequence: CDR1 LGHDT, CDR2 YNNKEL (reference sequence). CDR3 length equals 15 residues. DNA of the CDR3: TGTGCCAGCAGCCAACTAGCGGGAGTAACAGACGAGCAGTACTTC. Protein product: CASSQLAGVTDEQYF.

Only a few counts were recorded for this clonotype. V is TRBV5-1 and J is TRBJ2-7; 14 bases line up with TRBD2. CDR3 length: 14 amino acids. V gave up 7 bases and J gave up 2 bases; unmatched junction bases: 2. CDR1 SGHRS and CDR2 YFSETQ come from the germline V gene. The DNA of the CDR3 is TGCGCCAGCGGGACTAGCGGGGGTGCCTACGAGCAGTACTTC. Translating it yields CASGTSGGAYEQYF. The variable domain in full, with the rest retrieved from reference TRBV5-1 and TRBJ2-7, is KAGVTQTPRYLIKTRGQQVTLSCSPISGHRSVSWYQQTPGQGLQFLFEYFSETQRNKGNFPGRFSGRQFSNSRSEMNVSTLELGDSALYLCASGTSGGAYEQYFGPGTRLTVT.

This clonotype was seen repeatedly, ten times or more. The V call is TRBV4-1, the J call TRBJ1-1; 9 positions agree with TRBD1. The length of the CDR3 is 15 residues. V lost 4 bases, J lost 6 bases, and 9 bases stayed unmatched. Germline loops: CDR1 MGHRA, CDR2 YSYEKL. The CDR3 nucleotides read TGCGCCAGCAGCCCGTCCCGGGACAGGGTATCTGAAGCTTTCTTT. This gives the protein CASSPSRDRVSEAFF.

There are many counts of this clonotype. This chain joins TRBV6-5 and TRBJ2-3; D may be TRBD1 or TRBD2 (5 bases each). V was cut by 8 bases and J by 0 bases, with 9 bases left in between. The CDR3 spans 13 residues. CDR1 is MNHEY and CDR2 is SVGAGI in the germline V gene. The CDR3 here is CASSRDSTDTQYF. CDR3 sequence (DNA): TGTGCCAGCTCAAGGGACAGCACAGATACGCAGTATTTT.

The gene calls are TRBV2 and TRBJ1-1, with D possibly matching TRBD1 (6 bases). The CDR3 is made up of 13 amino acids. Germline CDR1 SNHLY, CDR2 FYNNEI. Trimming took off 6 bases at V and 0 bases at J, with 8 bases between the two ends. The CDR3: CASSTGMNTEAFF. Written as DNA, the CDR3 is TGTGCCAGCAGCACAGGGATGAACACTGAAGCTTTCTTT.

This clonotype was seen ten or more times. The chain links TRBV7-9 to TRBJ2-3; D is possibly TRBD2 (5 bases). The CDR3 is made up of 15 amino acids. Germline loops: CDR1 SEHNR, CDR2 FQNEAQ (reference sequence). Trimming took 3 bases from V and 2 from J, leaving 12 bases between them. The CDR3 region has the DNA TGTGCCAGCAGCTTGGTGGAGGTTCCCACAGATACGCAGTATTTT. This translates into CASSLVEVPTDTQYF. The full variable domain, completed using reference TRBV7-9 and TRBJ2-3, is DTGVSQNPRHKITKRGQNVTFRCDPISEHNRLYWYRQTLGQGPEFLTYFQNEAQLEKSRLLSDRFSAERPKGSFSTLEIQRTEQGDSAMYLCASSLVEVPTDTQYFGPGTRLTVL.

By proportion, this clonotype is medium-sized (0.01 to 0.1%). V is TRBV4-1 and J is TRBJ1-4; D ambiguous. Germline V gene lookup returns CDR1 MGHRA and CDR2 YSYEKL. The CDR3 consists of 14 residues. Trimming stripped 3 bases from V and 7 bases from J, with 12 bases between. This chain's CDR3 is CASSQEEEGEKLFF. The DNA of the CDR3 is TGCGCCAGCAGCCAGGAGGAGGAGGGTGAAAAACTGTTTTTT.

This clonotype occurred many times. The chain carries TRBV29-1 and TRBJ1-2; D may be TRBD1 (5 bases). Trimming removed 4 bases at V and 1 base at J, with 7 bases between. The CDR3 totals 12 residues. Germline values: CDR1 SQVTM, CDR2 ANQGSEA. The CDR3 reads CSVGGGNYGYTF. In DNA, the CDR3 is TGCAGCGTTGGGGGCGGTAACTATGGCTACACCTTC.

This clonotype was counted at least ten times. The chain carries TRBV14 and TRBJ2-1; D may be TRBD2 (5 bases). Germline CDR1 reads SGHDN; CDR2 reads FVKESK. The CDR3 spans 13 residues. Between the trimmed V and J ends, which lost 6 bases and 4 bases, there was a span of 10 bases. CDR3 residues: CASRHGGYNEQFF. The CDR3 DNA sequence: TGTGCCAGCAGACATGGAGGATACAATGAGCAGTTCTTC. The full variable domain, rest sourced from reference TRBV14 and TRBJ2-1, is EAGVTQFPSHSVIEKGQTVTLRCDPISGHDNLYWYRRVMGKEIKFLLHFVKESKQDESGMPNNRFLAERTGGTYSTLKVQPAELEDSGVYFCASRHGGYNEQFFGPGTRLTVL.

This clonotype was counted many times. The CDR3 reads CASSPPATYNSPLHF. Here the CDR3 DNA reads TGTGCCAGCAGCCCTCCGGCCACGTATAATTCACCCCTCCACTTT. V gene TRBV7-2 combines with J gene TRBJ1-6; D ambiguous. The CDR3 runs 15 residues. The ends were cut back, 5 bases at V and 4 bases at J, with 12 bases in the middle. The germline gives CDR1 SGHTA, CDR2 FQGNSA.

This clonotype has just a few counts. The chain links TRBV5-5 to TRBJ2-7; D is ambiguous. Trimming left V 0 bases short and J 2 bases short, with 6 bases between. Germline V CDR1 and CDR2: SGHKS, YYEKEE (reference sequence). The CDR3 runs 13 residues. In DNA, the CDR3 is TGTGCCAGCAGCTTGGCCGGCACCTACGAGCAGTACTTC. It codes for CASSLAGTYEQYF. The whole variable domain, remainder taken from reference TRBV5-5 and TRBJ2-7, is DAGVTQSPTHLIKTRGQQVTLRCSPISGHKSVSWYQQVLGQGPQFIFQYYEKEERGRGNFPDRFSARQFPNYSSELNVNALLLGDSALYLCASSLAGTYEQYFGPGTRLTVT.

This clonotype has a count of ten or more. CDR3 bases: TGTGCCAGCAGTCAGTCGGGCGGGGGGTACGAGCAGTACTTC. Amino acids: CASSQSGGGYEQYF. This rearrangement joins TRBV27 to TRBJ2-7; 8 nucleotides agree with TRBD2. The CDR3 is 14 amino acids. The V and J ends lost 5 bases and 4 bases, in that order; junction bases with no gene match: 7. CDR1 and CDR2 (germline): MNHEY, SMNVEV (reference sequence).

This clonotype was detected ten times or more. This chain links TRBV5-1 with TRBJ2-1, with TRBD2 matching over 9 bases. CDR1 is SGHRS, CDR2 YFSETQ, per germline. This CDR3 spans 16 amino acids. The J segment lost 8 bases and the V segment lost 1 base, leaving 10 bases of the junction unmatched. CDR3 sequence reads: CASSLSPGLAKDEQFF. CDR3 in DNA: TGCGCCAGCAGCTTGAGTCCCGGACTAGCGAAGGATGAGCAGTTCTTC. The variable domain in full, completed from reference TRBV5-1 and TRBJ2-1, reads KAGVTQTPRYLIKTRGQQVTLSCSPISGHRSVSWYQQTPGQGLQFLFEYFSETQRNKGNFPGRFSGRQFSNSRSEMNVSTLELGDSALYLCASSLSPGLAKDEQFFGPGTRLTVL.

This clonotype was detected many times. The chain is built from TRBV24-1 and TRBJ2-1, with a possible D match to TRBD2 (6 bases). V was trimmed by 8 bases and J by 2 bases, leaving 12 bases between them. This CDR3 spans 14 amino acids. Germline V gives CDR1 KGHDR, CDR2 SFDVKD. The CDR3 DNA sequence: TGTGCCACCATCTTGGAGGGCCCCTACAATGAGCAGTTCTTC. This sequence encodes CATILEGPYNEQFF.

This chain links TRBV5-1 with TRBJ2-1, with TRBD2 matching 8 bases. J lost 8 bases, V lost 4 bases, and 8 bases had no gene match. Germline values: CDR1 SGHRS, CDR2 YFSETQ. The CDR3 has 14 amino acids. The CDR3 DNA sequence: TGCGCCAGCAGCCTATGGAGCGGGAGCGATGAGCAGTTCTTC. Protein sequence: CASSLWSGSDEQFF.

This clonotype was found many times. J is TRBJ2-4 and V is TRBV5-6; 8 nucleotides line up with TRBD1. This CDR3 has 13 amino acids. J was trimmed by 6 bases and V by 4 bases; bases with no gene match: 3. Germline V gene data show CDR1 as SGHDT and CDR2 as YYEEEE. CDR3: CASSLDRGNIQYF. The CDR3 nucleotides read TGTGCCAGCAGCCTAGACAGGGGAAACATTCAGTACTTC.

This clonotype came up many times. This rearrangement joins TRBV6-6 to TRBJ2-5; a weak D match, TRBD2 (6 bases). This CDR3 contains 16 residues. V was trimmed by 0 bases and J by 1 base, leaving 12 bases between them. Germline CDR1 is MNHNY and CDR2 is SVGAGI (reference sequence). The CDR3 bases are TGTGCCAGCAGTTACTCGAATGCGGGGTCCCAAGAGACCCAGTACTTC. This translates into CASSYSNAGSQETQYF.

Many counts were recorded for this clonotype. The chain couples TRBV5-1 to TRBJ2-1; 11 nucleotides match TRBD2. The trim removed 3 bases at V and 8 bases at J, leaving 13 bases unmatched. Germline loops: CDR1 SGHRS, CDR2 YFSETQ. This CDR3 is 17 amino acids long. The CDR3 protein is CASSYLGTSGRPDEQFF. CDR3 in DNA: TGCGCCAGCAGCTATTTGGGAACTAGCGGGAGACCGGATGAGCAGTTCTTC.

The J gene is TRBJ2-1, the V gene TRBV9; D is unclear. The germline V gene encodes CDR1 SGDLS and CDR2 YYNGEE. V was shortened by 3 bases and J by 0 bases, with 10 bases between the two germline ends. This CDR3 has 15 residues. This chain's CDR3 is CASSATAVSYNEQFF. For the CDR3, the DNA is TGTGCCAGCAGCGCCACGGCCGTCTCCTACAATGAGCAGTTCTTC.

This clonotype appeared many times. J is TRBJ2-1 and V is TRBV27; 13 bases agree with TRBD2. There are 16 residues in the CDR3. Germline V lookup: CDR1 MNHEY, CDR2 SMNVEV (reference sequence). Trimming took 5 bases from V and 4 from J; bases not matched to a gene: 5. The CDR3 is CASSPRLAGGYNEQFF. The CDR3 DNA is TGTGCCAGCAGTCCCCGACTAGCGGGAGGTTACAATGAGCAGTTCTTC.

This clonotype was found a few times. The J gene is TRBJ1-3, the V gene TRBV5-4, with 8 bases fitting TRBD1. Losses at the gene ends were 0 bases for V and 0 bases for J; bases not matched to a gene: 5. Germline CDR1 SGHNT, CDR2 YYREEE (reference sequence). CDR3 length equals 17 residues. The CDR3, as DNA: TGTGCCAGCAGCTTGGCCCCGACAGGGGCCTCTGGAAACACCATATATTTT. It specifies CASSLAPTGASGNTIYF.

This clonotype was recorded many times. The chain combines TRBV4-1 with TRBJ1-2; D call uncertain. The CDR3 consists of 17 residues. The V gene's germline CDR1 is MGHRA and CDR2 YSYEKL. Deletions cut 0 bases from V and 2 bases from J, with 16 bases between. CDR3 nucleotides: TGCGCCAGCAGCCAAGATCCCCCGATAGGCTACAACTATGGCTACACCTTC. Translating gives CASSQDPPIGYNYGYTF.

This clonotype was seen at least ten times. V is TRBV15 and J is TRBJ1-4; tentatively, D is TRBD1 (6 bases). Trimming took 5 bases from V and 4 from J, leaving 14 bases between them. Germline-derived CDR1 and CDR2 are LNHNV and YYDKDF (reference sequence). This CDR3 comprises 15 residues. CDR3 in amino acids: CATSSPRGVNEKLFF. In DNA, the CDR3 is TGTGCCACCAGCTCCCCAAGGGGGGTTAATGAAAAACTGTTTTTT.

This clonotype was counted between two and nine times. The chain joins TRBV10-1 to TRBJ1-4; D remains unclear. Germline V gives CDR1 WNHNN, CDR2 SYGVQD (reference sequence). V dropped 6 bases and J dropped 3 bases, with 14 bases sitting between them. This CDR3 is built from 15 residues. The CDR3 region has the DNA TGCGCCAGCAGCCGTGGTTTTGGGGCTAATGAAAAACTGTTTTTT. Translated, it gives CASSRGFGANEKLFF.

A note on this clonotype: Because the CDR3's place on the DNA is in doubt, the DNA is left out and the CDR3 is given as listed by TCRdb. The chain uses TRBV7-4 and TRBJ1-4. From germline, CDR1 is SGHVT and CDR2 SQSDAQ. The CDR3 length equals 15 residues, ends included. CDR3 protein: CASSLVLRQMKNCFF.